This paragraph reports one T cell receptor (delta chain). These data come from a study of gamma-delta T cells after stem cell transplantation. TCRdb re-processed the RT-PCR reads via CATT. This sample has some 13,000 delta-chain clones, with around 30% found just once. The CDR3 loop spans 18 amino acids. The trim removed 1 base at V and 0 bases at J, leaving 11 bases unmatched. Germline lookup yields CDR1 TSWWSYY and CDR2 QGS. The material sequenced was gamma-delta T cells. The origin of this receptor is a human donor. It is not recorded whose cells these are; they may come from a transplant donor. The chain couples TRDV1 to TRDJ1; 7 positions agree with TRDD3. This chain's CDR3 is CALGEPYGWGTNTDKLIF. CDR3 DNA: TGTGCTCTTGGGGAACCGTATGGATGGGGGACCAACACCGATAAACTCATCTTT.